This T cell receptor (beta chain) is from a study of cytomegalovirus exposure and HLA in healthy donors. For the study at large: The Caucasian-associated ancestry cluster contained about 80% of the approximately 390 genotyped donors. General study findings and limits: The study recorded about 160 TCR beta chains that were cytomegalovirus-associated.

V was trimmed by 0 bases and J by 4 bases, leaving 9 bases between them. Germline CDR1 and CDR2: SNHLY and FYNNEI. CDR3 size: 14 residues. About this clone: What it binds is unknown. Other DNA sequences of this sample code for an identical CDR3.

Although they were nominally healthy when sampled, donors likely had unrecorded immune exposures. PCR involved 60 Vbeta and 13 Jbeta primers. Here immunoSEQ multiplex PCR was the method, and the copy in TCRdb shows in-frame clones only, minus some. Its table records approximately 45,000 clones. The chain is built from TRBV2 and TRBJ1-2, with a possible D match to TRBD1 (6 bases). The TCR was taken from a woman in her 40s in good health and CMV-seronegative. What was sequenced was PBMCs. The CDR3 sequence: CASSEAPDSYGYTF. The CDR3 nucleotides are TGTGCCAGCAGTGAAGCACCGGACAGCTATGGCTACACCTTC.